This T cell receptor beta chain was identified in a study of CD8 T cells in ankylosing spondylitis. Germline V gene data show CDR1 as SGHNT and CDR2 as YENEEA. CDR3 length: 16 residues. The germline V and J ends were trimmed by 3 bases and 1 base, with 16 bases remaining between them. TCR beta libraries were made by quantitative 5'-RACE with molecular barcodes. Each CDR3 protein gets one entry after TCRdb re-called the 5' RACE reads with MiXCR. Of 100,000 to 150,000 distinct CDR3 sequences in the sample, over 10% were seen once. The TCR originated in a female donor with ankylosing spondylitis or in good health (not recorded which). Sequenced sample: blood, either unsorted or a sorted T cell fraction (not recorded which). The genes are TRBV11-3 and TRBJ2-7, with D tentatively TRBD1 or TRBD2 (5 bases each). The CDR3 region is CASSFASRDGSYEQYF. The CDR3 nucleotides read TGTGCCAGCAGCTTTGCCTCTCGGGACGGTTCCTACGAGCAGTACTTC.